The next 32 T cell receptor beta chains were all read from a single sample in a study of cytomegalovirus exposure and HLA in healthy donors. Both 60 Vbeta primers and 13 Jbeta primers went into the PCR. Libraries were prepared by immunoSEQ multiplex PCR; TCRdb keeps only in-frame clonotypes and omits some of them. Here the sample spans about 150,000 clones, under 80% being singletons. The sequencing sample was made of PBMCs. The receptors come from a man younger than 40 in good health and CMV-seronegative.

The chain recombines TRBV25-1 with TRBJ1-4; D might be TRBD1 (6 bases). Germline lookup yields CDR1 MGHDK and CDR2 SYGVNS. The CDR3 is made up of 13 amino acids. Trimming left V 7 bases short and J 1 base short, with 7 bases between. In DNA, the CDR3 is TGTGCCAGCAAACAGGGAACTAATGAAAAACTGTTTTTT. It yields the protein CASKQGTNEKLFF.

The V call is TRBV6-4, the J call TRBJ1-2; TRBD1 aligns across 12 bases. The CDR3 has 13 amino acids. Germline V lookup: CDR1 MRHNA, CDR2 SNTAGT. Losses at the gene ends were 6 bases for V and 8 bases for J; bases not matched to a gene: 4. The CDR3 DNA reads TGTGCCAGCAGCCCGGGACAGGGGGCGGGCTACACCTTC. Protein sequence: CASSPGQGAGYTF.

The chain recombines TRBV9 with TRBJ2-5, with TRBD1 as a possible D gene (5 bases). Per the germline V gene, CDR1 is SGDLS and CDR2 is YYNGEE. V lost 0 bases and J 7 bases, leaving 13 bases between the germline ends. This CDR3 region has 14 residues. The CDR3 here is CASSVGTTSWTQYF. The DNA of the CDR3 is TGTGCCAGCAGCGTAGGGACAACTTCATGGACCCAGTACTTC.

Of note for this clone: At one boundary the junction diverges from the germline segment, which might be a read error. The rearrangement uses TRBV7-3 and TRBJ2-2; 8 bases match TRBD2. CDR3 size: 18 residues. Germline CDR1 is SGHTA and CDR2 is FQGTGA. CDR3 amino acids: CASSRVAGPPMNTGELLF. CDR3 DNA: TGTGCCAGCAGTAGGGTAGCGGGGCCCCCCATGAACACCGGGGAGCTGCTTTTT. Supplemented by reference TRBV7-3 and TRBJ2-2, the full variable domain reads GAGVSQTPSNKVTEKGKYVELRCDPISGHTALYWYRQSLGQGPEFLIYFQGTGAADDSGLPNDRFFAVRPEGSVSTLKIQRTERGDSAVYLCASSRVAGPPMNTGELLFGEGSRLTVL.

The gene calls are TRBV9 and TRBJ2-3; 8 bases align to TRBD2. The V gene end was trimmed by 1 base and the J gene end by 3 bases; junction bases not matched to a gene: 7. CDR1 is SGDLS and CDR2 is YYNGEE in the germline V gene. CDR3 size: 16 residues. In DNA form, the CDR3 reads TGTGCCAGCAGCGTATTTCCGACTAGCGTAACAGATACGCAGTATTTT. It is translated as CASSVFPTSVTDTQYF.

The CDR3 DNA sequence: TGTGCCAGCAGCCTAAGACAGGGAAATAACTATGGCTACACCTTC. Translated: CASSLRQGNNYGYTF. V is TRBV7-2 and J is TRBJ1-2; 7 bases align to TRBD1. Germline lookup yields CDR1 SGHTA and CDR2 FQGNSA. Trimming took 5 bases from V and 1 from J; bases not matched to a gene: 7. This CDR3 has 15 amino acids.

The rearrangement links TRBV29-1 to TRBJ1-2; 8 nucleotides line up with TRBD1. Trimming at V came to 7 bases and at J to 2 bases, leaving 3 bases not matched to a gene. There are 12 residues in the CDR3. Germline V lookup: CDR1 SQVTM, CDR2 ANQGSEA. Here the CDR3 DNA reads TGCAGCGCTAGACAGGGGAACTATGGCTACACCTTC. Protein sequence: CSARQGNYGYTF. Together with reference TRBV29-1 and TRBJ1-2, the CDR3 gives the full variable domain: SAVISQKPSRDICQRGTSLTIQCQVDSQVTMMFWYRQQPGQSLTLIATANQGSEATYESGFVIDKFPISRPNLTFSTLTVSNMSPEDSSIYLCSARQGNYGYTFGSGTRLTVV.

This chain connects TRBV9 to TRBJ1-2; 9 bases are a match to TRBD1. The germline CDR1 and CDR2 sequences are SGDLS and YYNGEE. This CDR3 has 14 residues. Trimming took 2 bases from V and 6 from J; bases not matched to a gene: 5. The CDR3 here is CASSVLTGGDGYTF. The CDR3 nucleotides read TGTGCCAGCAGCGTGCTGACAGGGGGAGATGGCTACACCTTC. Looking up the rest from reference TRBV9 and TRBJ1-2 gives the full variable domain: DSGVTQTPKHLITATGQRVTLRCSPRSGDLSVYWYQQSLDQGLQFLIQYYNGEERAKGNILERFSAQQFPDLHSELNLSSLELGDSALYFCASSVLTGGDGYTFGSGTRLTVV.

The chain is built from TRBV19 and TRBJ2-5; a possible D gene is TRBD2 (6 bases). The CDR3 runs to 14 residues. The V end was cut by 4 bases, the J end by 0 bases, with 9 bases between. CDR1 and CDR2 from the germline V gene are LNHDA and SQIVND (reference sequence). The CDR3 region is CASSRKRDQETQYF. The CDR3 region has the DNA TGTGCCAGTAGTAGAAAGCGGGACCAAGAGACCCAGTACTTC.

The rearrangement joins TRBV5-8 to TRBJ1-1; perhaps TRBD1 as D (6 bases). Between the trimmed V and J ends, which lost 6 bases and 4 bases, there was a span of 22 bases. This CDR3 has 16 amino acids. Germline CDR1 reads SGHTS; CDR2 reads YDEGEE. Written as DNA, the CDR3 is TGTGCCAGCAACCAGGATGGGGGCGCGGTGGGCACTGAAGCTTTCTTT. It translates to CASNQDGGAVGTEAFF.

This clone was counted between two and nine times. The chain carries TRBV7-6 and TRBJ1-1; 10 bases are shared with TRBD1. The CDR3 is made up of 14 amino acids. CDR1 and CDR2 from the germline V gene are SGHVS and FNYEAQ. With 4 bases clipped from V and 7 bases from J, the junction kept 6 bases outside the gene matches. The CDR3 DNA sequence: TGTGCCAGCAGCTCGGGACAGGGGTCTGGTGAAGCTTTCTTT. Protein sequence: CASSSGQGSGEAFF.

The chain links TRBV6-5 to TRBJ2-7, with 7 bases fitting TRBD2. The J segment lost 5 bases and the V segment lost 5 bases, leaving 6 bases of the junction unmatched. The CDR3 spans 13 residues. Germline loops: CDR1 MNHEY, CDR2 SVGAGI. This chain's CDR3 is CASSTLRGDEQYF. For the CDR3, the DNA is TGTGCCAGCAGTACCCTTCGGGGGGACGAGCAGTACTTC.

This clone occurred once. The V call is TRBV11-2, the J call TRBJ2-5, with D possibly TRBD2 on 6 matching bases. V lost 5 bases, J lost 5 bases, and 15 bases lay in between. CDR1 is SGHAT and CDR2 is FQNNGV in the germline V gene. This CDR3 is 14 amino acids long. The CDR3 nucleotides are TGTGCCAGCAGCCAAGGCGGGGCTAGGGAGACCCAGTACTTC. Translated: CASSQGGARETQYF.

This clone was counted only a few times. V gene TRBV9 combines with J gene TRBJ1-1; D may be TRBD1 (5 bases). This CDR3 comprises 15 residues. Trimming removed 1 base at V and 4 bases at J, with 14 bases between. Germline V lookup: CDR1 SGDLS, CDR2 YYNGEE. In DNA, the CDR3 is TGTGCCAGCAGCGTATCGGGGGGTCTGGGCACTGAAGCTTTCTTT. Protein: CASSVSGGLGTEAFF. Full variable domain (rest looked up from reference TRBV9 and TRBJ1-1): DSGVTQTPKHLITATGQRVTLRCSPRSGDLSVYWYQQSLDQGLQFLIQYYNGEERAKGNILERFSAQQFPDLHSELNLSSLELGDSALYFCASSVSGGLGTEAFFGQGTRLTVV.

This clone was detected a few times. V is TRBV7-9 and J is TRBJ2-7, with 12 bases fitting TRBD2. The V gene end was trimmed by 6 bases and the J gene end by 0 bases; junction bases not matched to a gene: 3. There are 15 residues in the CDR3. Germline V gives CDR1 SEHNR, CDR2 FQNEAQ (reference sequence). The CDR3 DNA is TGTGCCAGCAGTATGACTAGCGGGGGCTCCTACGAGCAGTACTTC. This gives the protein CASSMTSGGSYEQYF.

The chain has TRBV28 and TRBJ2-7, with D possibly TRBD2 on 6 matching bases. Germline lookup yields CDR1 MDHEN and CDR2 SYDVKM. CDR3 length: 14 amino acids. V dropped 7 bases and J dropped 4 bases, with 17 bases sitting between them. The CDR3 sequence is CASTSDGGPYEQYF. CDR3 bases: TGTGCCAGCACCTCCGATGGAGGGCCTTACGAGCAGTACTTC.

The chain carries TRBV7-9 and TRBJ1-5; the D gene is possibly TRBD1 (5 bases). Germline V CDR1 and CDR2: SEHNR, FQNEAQ (reference sequence). CDR3 length: 15 residues. The V and J ends lost 5 bases and 1 base respectively, with 12 bases between them. The CDR3 nucleotides read TGTGCCAGCAGCCGGAATCCAGGGAGCAATCAGCCCCAGCATTTT. This sequence encodes CASSRNPGSNQPQHF.

This chain connects TRBV5-1 to TRBJ2-2; TRBD2 matches at 7 bases. CDR1 is SGHRS and CDR2 is YFSETQ in the germline V gene. The length of the CDR3 is 15 residues. V lost 0 bases and J lost 6; bases outside the gene matches: 5. The chain's CDR3 is CASSLEGLDAGELFF. The DNA for the CDR3 is TGCGCCAGCAGCTTGGAAGGACTAGACGCCGGGGAGCTGTTTTTT.

This chain uses TRBV15 with TRBJ2-7, with D uncertain. CDR1 is LNHNV and CDR2 is YYDKDF in the germline V gene (reference sequence). The CDR3 length is 12 residues. The V gene lost 0 bases and the J gene lost 7 bases, with 7 bases spanning the gap. CDR3 residues: CATSRDDGEQYF. CDR3 bases: TGTGCCACCAGCAGAGATGACGGGGAGCAGTACTTC.

The chain has TRBV4-1 and TRBJ1-1; 8 positions agree with TRBD1. V was clipped by 2 bases and J by 5 bases; unmatched bases: 4. The CDR3 sequence is 14 residues long. The germline CDR1 and CDR2 sequences are MGHRA and YSYEKL. CDR3 sequence: CASSQHRGGTEAFF. CDR3 coding DNA: TGCGCCAGCAGCCAACACAGGGGGGGAACTGAAGCTTTCTTT.

This sequence joins TRBV5-1 and TRBJ2-2; weak D call: TRBD2 (6 bases). Deletions cut 2 bases from V and 1 base from J, with 9 bases between. CDR1 is SGHRS, CDR2 YFSETQ, per germline. This CDR3 is built from 15 residues. The CDR3 spells CASSFAGQNTGELFF. CDR3 nucleotides: TGCGCCAGCAGCTTCGCGGGGCAGAACACCGGGGAGCTGTTTTTT.

This clone was recorded a few times. The rearrangement joins TRBV7-9 to TRBJ2-3; 9 nucleotides line up with TRBD2. The J segment lost 2 bases and the V segment lost 5 bases, leaving 8 bases of the junction unmatched. The CDR3 extends over 16 amino acids. Germline loops: CDR1 SEHNR, CDR2 FQNEAQ (reference sequence). The CDR3 DNA sequence: TGTGCCAGCAGCCCGATTAGCGGGGGAATCACAGATACGCAGTATTTT. Translated: CASSPISGGITDTQYF.

The chain links TRBV9 to TRBJ1-2, with 11 bases identical to TRBD1. The J segment lost 8 bases and the V segment lost 3 bases, leaving 9 bases of the junction unmatched. The CDR3 has 15 amino acids. CDR1 and CDR2 from the germline V gene are SGDLS and YYNGEE. The CDR3 is CASSDRTGGYQGYTF. Written as DNA, the CDR3 is TGTGCCAGCAGCGACCGGACAGGGGGCTATCAAGGCTACACCTTC.

This chain joins TRBV28 and TRBJ2-5; 9 bases fit TRBD1. The V segment lost 1 base and the J segment 5 bases; nucleotides outside the gene matches: 8. The CDR3 consists of 16 residues. CDR1 and CDR2 (germline): MDHEN, SYDVKM. In DNA form, the CDR3 reads TGTGCCAGCAGTTTATTTGCTGGGACAGGGAGGGAGACCCAGTACTTC. It specifies CASSLFAGTGRETQYF.

The chain carries TRBV5-1 and TRBJ2-3; D unresolved. The V gene lost 0 bases and the J gene lost 0 bases, with 8 bases spanning the gap. The CDR3 totals 15 residues. Germline CDR1 reads SGHRS; CDR2 reads YFSETQ. The DNA of the CDR3 is TGCGCCAGCAGCTTGGCATCCGGTAGCACAGATACGCAGTATTTT. Protein: CASSLASGSTDTQYF. Supplemented by reference TRBV5-1 and TRBJ2-3, the full variable domain reads KAGVTQTPRYLIKTRGQQVTLSCSPISGHRSVSWYQQTPGQGLQFLFEYFSETQRNKGNFPGRFSGRQFSNSRSEMNVSTLELGDSALYLCASSLASGSTDTQYFGPGTRLTVL.

This chain links TRBV4-2 with TRBJ2-7; 9 bases fit TRBD2. V was pared by 0 bases and J by 5 bases, with 8 bases of the junction left unmatched. Germline CDR1 is LGHNA and CDR2 is YNFKEQ. This CDR3 is built from 16 residues. The DNA of the CDR3 is TGTGCCAGCAGCCAAGATGGGAAGCGGGGGGTGGACGAGCAGTACTTC. This gives the protein CASSQDGKRGVDEQYF.

Notes on this clone: The junction departs from the called germline gene at one end, perhaps through a read error. The CDR3 sequence: CATLAGGYGYPF. CDR3 coding DNA: TGTGCCACTTTAGCAGGGGGCTATGGCTACCCCTTC. The chain employs TRBV19 and TRBJ1-2, with TRBD1 matching over 8 bases. The CDR3 has 12 amino acids. Germline values: CDR1 LNHDA, CDR2 SQIVND (reference sequence).

This chain joins TRBV19 and TRBJ1-2, with a tentative D call TRBD1 (5 bases). V was clipped by 4 bases and J by 4 bases, with 16 bases between them. Germline CDR1 is LNHDA and CDR2 is SQIVND (reference sequence). The CDR3 consists of 15 residues. The CDR3 loop reads CASSSISSDSYGYTF. The DNA of the CDR3 is TGTGCCAGTAGTAGTATCTCATCTGACAGCTATGGCTACACCTTC.

This clone has a handful of counts. The gene calls are TRBV5-1 and TRBJ2-1, with D possibly TRBD2 on 5 matching bases. V lost 0 bases, J lost 8 bases, and 6 bases lay in between. This CDR3 is built from 12 residues. Germline V CDR1 and CDR2: SGHRS, YFSETQ. CDR3 residues: CASSLGGDEQFF. Written as DNA, the CDR3 is TGCGCCAGCAGCTTGGGGGGAGATGAGCAGTTCTTC.

V usage is TRBV28 and J usage is TRBJ2-2; 12 bases agree with TRBD1. Unmatched junction bases numbered 6, after V lost 6 bases and J lost 4 bases. CDR1 and CDR2 from the germline V gene are MDHEN and SYDVKM. The CDR3 spans 16 residues. DNA for the CDR3: TGTGCCAGCAGCCCCCGGGACAGGGGGCCCACCGGGGAGCTGTTTTTT. Its translation: CASSPRDRGPTGELFF.

As regards this clone: An end of the junction does not agree with germline; a read error may underlie this. V and J are TRBV29-1 and TRBJ1-2, with a possible D match to TRBD1 (5 bases). Germline V lookup: CDR1 SQVTM, CDR2 ANQGSEA. This CDR3 has 12 amino acids. DNA of the CDR3: TGCAGCGCCAGGGATAATAACTATGGCTACCCCTTC. It is translated as CSARDNNYGYPF.

V usage is TRBV28 and J usage is TRBJ1-5, with a weak D call TRBD1 (6 bases). CDR1 and CDR2 (germline): MDHEN, SYDVKM. CDR3 length equals 17 residues. Trimming removed 6 bases at V and 0 bases at J, with 18 bases between. The CDR3 coding sequence is TGTGCCAGCAGCCAACCCCGGACAGCCTATAGCAATCAGCCCCAGCATTTT. This codes for CASSQPRTAYSNQPQHF.